Below are 13 T cell receptor beta chains sequenced from a single sample in a study of vaccination and CD4 T cells after COVID-19. The Oncomine TCR Beta short-read assay was what sequenced the DNA obtained from cultured CD4+ T cells. TCRdb analysed the PCR reads with MiXCR anew, one entry per CDR3 protein. This sample has 15,000 to 20,000 distinct CDR3 sequences; about 56% occur once, and the top ten carry about 10%. Their cognate antigens are unknown. Treatment meaning: roughly 10-day PBMC culture with coronavirus spike peptide pools or control peptides (ViraFEST assay). Material: CD4+ T cells from blood, cultured in vitro. The receptors shown here come from a human donor who had recovered from COVID-19.

The chain is built from TRBV7-8 and TRBJ1-3, with D perhaps TRBD1 (5 bases). The CDR3 spans 18 residues. With 2 bases removed from V and 4 bases from J, the gap between germline ends came to 21 bases. Germline-derived CDR1 and CDR2 are SGHVS and FQNEAQ. CDR3 DNA sequence: TGTGCCAGCAGCTTATCTTATCCCCGGGACCCTCGGGGAAACACCATATATTTT. Translating gives CASSLSYPRDPRGNTIYF.

The rearrangement uses TRBV2 and TRBJ1-5, with 11 bases identical to TRBD1. With V trimmed by 4 bases and J by 6 bases, 5 bases remained unmatched. There are 15 residues in the CDR3. Germline V gene data show CDR1 as SNHLY and CDR2 as FYNNEI. The CDR3 sequence: CASSGTGGWGQPQHF. CDR3 DNA: TGTGCCAGCAGTGGGACAGGGGGCTGGGGTCAGCCCCAGCATTTT.

This sequence joins TRBV11-3 and TRBJ2-1; 8 bases are shared with TRBD1. Germline CDR1 reads SGHNT; CDR2 reads YENEEA. After removal of 4 bases from V and 6 bases from J, the junction contained 5 bases not matched to a gene. The CDR3 sequence is 14 residues long. The CDR3 loop reads CASSSRTGRNEQFF. CDR3 sequence (DNA): TGTGCCAGCAGCTCACGGACAGGGCGCAATGAGCAGTTCTTC.

This clonotype was found a few times. The chain employs TRBV7-2 and TRBJ1-2, with D possibly being TRBD1 (6 bases). The V and J ends lost 2 bases and 2 bases respectively, with 12 bases between them. There are 15 residues in the CDR3. From germline, CDR1 is SGHTA and CDR2 FQGNSA. Here the CDR3 reads CASSLSPDRNYGYTF. CDR3 coding DNA: TGTGCCAGCAGCTTATCCCCGGACAGAAACTATGGCTACACCTTC.

This rearrangement joins TRBV5-1 to TRBJ1-2, with TRBD1 matching over 9 bases. CDR1 is SGHRS and CDR2 is YFSETQ in the germline V gene. The V and J ends lost 4 bases and 2 bases, in that order; junction bases with no gene match: 3. The length of the CDR3 is 14 residues. The CDR3 region is CASSRDRANYGYTF. The CDR3 DNA reads as TGCGCCAGCAGCCGGGACAGGGCCAACTATGGCTACACCTTC.

The V gene is TRBV6-1, the J gene TRBJ2-7; TRBD2 is a possible D gene (5 bases). The germline CDR1 and CDR2 sequences are MNHNS and SASEGT. The CDR3 consists of 13 residues. Trimming took off 7 bases at V and 1 base at J, with 11 bases between the two ends. CDR3 nucleotide sequence: TGTGCCAGCACTCGGGGTATTTCCTACGAGCAGTACTTC. As protein: CASTRGISYEQYF.

The V gene is TRBV5-1, the J gene TRBJ1-1, with a weak D call TRBD1 (5 bases). CDR3 length: 15 amino acids. Trimming shortened V by 4 bases and J by 0 bases, and 13 bases separated the two germline ends. Germline CDR1 SGHRS, CDR2 YFSETQ. CDR3 coding DNA: TGCGCCAGCAGCCGTGGGACGGACATGAACACTGAAGCTTTCTTT. It is translated as CASSRGTDMNTEAFF.

The gene calls are TRBV7-6 and TRBJ2-4; 9 bases line up with TRBD1. The CDR3 extends over 14 amino acids. CDR1 is SGHVS and CDR2 is FNYEAQ in the germline V gene. V was clipped by 5 bases and J by 11 bases; unmatched bases: 10. The CDR3 DNA follows: TGTGCCAGCAGCCATCCGGGGACAGGGAGTGTTCAGTACTTC. As protein: CASSHPGTGSVQYF.

The chain recombines TRBV19 with TRBJ1-2, with TRBD1 matching 8 bases. The trim removed 3 bases at V and 7 bases at J, leaving 13 bases unmatched. Germline V gene data show CDR1 as LNHDA and CDR2 as SQIVND (reference sequence). The CDR3 is made up of 16 amino acids. The CDR3 loop is CASSIFGVDRDRGYTF. The CDR3 DNA follows: TGTGCCAGTAGTATCTTCGGGGTGGACAGGGATCGTGGCTACACCTTC.

In this sample, this clonotype turned up a few times. The chain carries TRBV15 and TRBJ2-4, with D unresolved. Between the trimmed V and J ends, which lost 0 bases and 11 bases, there was a span of 8 bases. The CDR3 runs to 12 residues. Germline V gene data show CDR1 as LNHNV and CDR2 as YYDKDF (reference sequence). CDR3 nucleotide sequence: TGTGCCACCAGCAGAGATCGGGCACTTCAGTACTTC. Translation gives CATSRDRALQYF.

The genes are TRBV7-2 and TRBJ1-3; 10 positions agree with TRBD1. The CDR3 consists of 17 residues. V shed 4 bases and J 2 bases; nucleotides not matched to a gene: 8. The V gene's germline CDR1 is SGHTA and CDR2 FQGNSA. The CDR3 bases are TGTGCCAGCAGCTCCACTTTCGGACAGGGGGCTGGAAACACCATATATTTT. Amino acids: CASSSTFGQGAGNTIYF.

This clonotype was seen more than once but under ten times. This chain connects TRBV6-2 or TRBV6-3 to TRBJ2-2; no definite D call. V was clipped by 1 base and J by 8 bases, with 2 bases between them. There are 11 residues in the CDR3. CDR1 is MNHEY and CDR2 is SVGEGT in the germline V gene. CDR3 sequence (DNA): TGTGCCAGCAGTTACTGGGGGGAGCTGTTTTTT. Residues: CASSYWGELFF.

This rearrangement joins TRBV6-5 to TRBJ1-2, with 8 bases identical to TRBD1. Germline CDR1 MNHEY, CDR2 SVGAGI. The ends lost 2 bases at V and 5 bases at J; junction bases unmatched: 7. The CDR3 runs to 15 residues. CDR3 region: CASSYHGTGRYGYTF. The CDR3 DNA reads as TGTGCCAGCAGTTACCATGGGACAGGCCGGTATGGCTACACCTTC.